This passage covers 2 T cell receptor beta chains from one sample sequenced in a study of beta chain features in type 1 diabetes. Of the isolated RNA, all was reverse transcribed, and so the sequenced material was expressed TCRB transcripts. Sequencing was performed with immunoSEQ multiplex PCR; in TCRdb, only in-frame clones are kept and a portion is missing. In the table there are roughly 400,000 clones, over 12% of which are singletons. The sample comprised naive CD4+ T cells from blood. These receptor sequences come from a woman younger than 35 in good health.

This clone occurred a few times. The chain links TRBV18 to TRBJ1-1; 10 bases are a match to TRBD1. This CDR3 spans 14 amino acids. Looked up from germline, CDR1 is KGHSH and CDR2 is LQKENI. V lost 6 bases, J lost 1 base, and 2 bases stayed unmatched. This chain's CDR3 is CASSRDRGNTEAFF. The CDR3 DNA reads TGTGCCAGCTCCCGGGACAGGGGGAACACTGAAGCTTTCTTT.

As to this clone: The identical CDR3 is also encoded by other nucleotide sequences in the sample. This chain connects TRBV28 to TRBJ1-2, with D unresolved. V lost 2 bases, J lost 4 bases, and 5 bases lay in between. The CDR3 spans 12 residues. Looked up from germline, CDR1 is MDHEN and CDR2 is SYDVKM. In DNA form, the CDR3 reads TGTGCCAGCAGTTTACGGGTCTATGGCTACACCTTC. Residues: CASSLRVYGYTF.